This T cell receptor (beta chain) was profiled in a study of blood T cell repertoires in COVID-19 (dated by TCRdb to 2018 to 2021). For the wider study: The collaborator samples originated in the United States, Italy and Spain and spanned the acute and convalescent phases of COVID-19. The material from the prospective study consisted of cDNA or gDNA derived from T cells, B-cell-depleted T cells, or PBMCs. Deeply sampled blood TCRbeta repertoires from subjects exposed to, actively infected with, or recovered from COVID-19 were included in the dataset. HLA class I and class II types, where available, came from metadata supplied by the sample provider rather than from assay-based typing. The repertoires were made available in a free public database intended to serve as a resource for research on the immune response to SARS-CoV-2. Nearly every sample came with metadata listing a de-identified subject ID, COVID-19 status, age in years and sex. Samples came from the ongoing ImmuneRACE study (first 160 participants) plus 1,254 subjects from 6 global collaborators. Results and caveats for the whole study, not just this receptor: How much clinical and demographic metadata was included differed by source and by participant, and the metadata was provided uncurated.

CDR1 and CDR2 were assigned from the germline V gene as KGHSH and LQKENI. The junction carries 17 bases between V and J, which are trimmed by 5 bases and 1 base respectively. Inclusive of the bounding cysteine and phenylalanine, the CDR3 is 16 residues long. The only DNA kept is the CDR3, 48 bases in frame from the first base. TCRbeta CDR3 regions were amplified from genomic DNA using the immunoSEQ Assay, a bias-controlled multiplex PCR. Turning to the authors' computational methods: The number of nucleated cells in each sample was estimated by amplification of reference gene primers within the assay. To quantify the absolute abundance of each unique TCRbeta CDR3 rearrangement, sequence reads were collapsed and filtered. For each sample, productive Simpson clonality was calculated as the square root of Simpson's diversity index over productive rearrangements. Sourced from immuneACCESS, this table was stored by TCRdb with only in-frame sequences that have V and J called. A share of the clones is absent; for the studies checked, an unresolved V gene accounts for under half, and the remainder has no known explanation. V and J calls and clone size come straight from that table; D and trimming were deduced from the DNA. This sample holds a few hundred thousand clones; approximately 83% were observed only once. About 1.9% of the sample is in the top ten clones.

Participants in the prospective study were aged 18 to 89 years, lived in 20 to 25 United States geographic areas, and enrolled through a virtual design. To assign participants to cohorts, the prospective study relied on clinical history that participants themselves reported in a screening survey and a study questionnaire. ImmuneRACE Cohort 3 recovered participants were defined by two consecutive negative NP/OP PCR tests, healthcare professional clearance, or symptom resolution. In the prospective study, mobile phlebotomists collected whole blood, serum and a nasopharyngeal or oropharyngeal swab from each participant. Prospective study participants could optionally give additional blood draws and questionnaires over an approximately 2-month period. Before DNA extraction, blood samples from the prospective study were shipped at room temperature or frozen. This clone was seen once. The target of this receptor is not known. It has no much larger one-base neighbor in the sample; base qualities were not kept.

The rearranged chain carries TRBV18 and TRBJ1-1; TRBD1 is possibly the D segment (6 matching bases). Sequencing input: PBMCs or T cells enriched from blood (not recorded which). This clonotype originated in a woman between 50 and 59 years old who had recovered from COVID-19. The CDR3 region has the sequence CASSSQGYSGNTEAFF. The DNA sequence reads TGTGCCAGCTCATCACAGGGATACAGCGGGAACACTGAAGCTTTCTTT.